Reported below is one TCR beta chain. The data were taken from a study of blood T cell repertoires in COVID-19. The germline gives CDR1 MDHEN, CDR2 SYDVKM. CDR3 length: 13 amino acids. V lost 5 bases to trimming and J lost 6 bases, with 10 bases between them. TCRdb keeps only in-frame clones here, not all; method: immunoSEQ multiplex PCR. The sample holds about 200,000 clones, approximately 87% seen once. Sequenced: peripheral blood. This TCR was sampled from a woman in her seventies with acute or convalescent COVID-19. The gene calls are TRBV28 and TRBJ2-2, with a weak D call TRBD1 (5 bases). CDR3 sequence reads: CASSKGLAGELFF. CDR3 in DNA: TGTGCCAGCAGTAAGGGGTTGGCCGGGGAGCTGTTTTTT.